This T cell receptor (beta chain) was captured in a study of spatial heterogeneity in lung cancer. TCRdb analysed the 5' RACE reads with MiXCR anew, one entry per CDR3 protein. The table includes roughly 13,000 distinct CDR3 sequences, roughly 3.9% detected once. Time point reported: sample taken at primary tumor resection. Tumor, nontumor lung or frozen PBMC supplied whole RNA that was sequenced unsorted. The donors, fewer than 90 patients with untreated early-stage non-small cell lung cancer, provided the samples. V was shortened by 1 base and J by 10 bases, with 5 bases between the two germline ends. The CDR3 length is 12 residues. This clonotype has ten or more counts. Within a library made for alpha chains, this beta chain is off target, and its count is uninformative.

The V and J genes are TRBV12-3 or TRBV12-4 and TRBJ1-6, with D hard to call. The TCR originated in a male donor with early-stage non-small cell lung cancer. The source material was PBMCs, sampled at surgery. CDR3 amino acids: CASSLEGSPLHF. The CDR3, as DNA: TGTGCCAGCAGTTTAGAGGGCTCACCCCTCCACTTT.